This entry lists 17 T cell receptor beta chains sequenced from one sample in a study of T cells in Graves' hyperthyroidism and ophthalmopathy. The CDR3 regions of TCR beta were amplified from RNA transcripts. Researchers ran a first-round RT-PCR on the TCR CDR3 using the HTBI primer set. TCRdb called the multiplex PCR reads again in MiXCR, with one record for every CDR3 protein. The sample yields 370,000 or so distinct CDR3 sequences, around a quarter seen once. The sequenced material came from blood. These receptor sequences come from a man aged 50 to 59 with Graves' hyperthyroidism.

Comment on this clonotype: Relative to the germline gene, one junction end is altered; a read error may explain this. The chain uses TRBV30 and TRBJ2-5, with D perhaps assigned TRBD1 or TRBD2 (6 bases each). The CDR3 loop spans 13 amino acids. Germline V lookup: CDR1 GTSNPN, CDR2 SVGIG (reference sequence). The CDR3 nucleotides are TGTGCCGGAGGAGGAGGGGGTTCGAAGACCCCGTACTTC. It specifies CAGGGGGSKTPYF.

This clonotype was detected a few times. J is TRBJ2-3 and V is TRBV12-5, with 9 bases that match TRBD1. This CDR3 comprises 15 residues. Trimming cost V 0 bases and J 5 bases; bases outside gene matches: 3. Germline CDR1 reads LGHNT; CDR2 reads FRNRAP. DNA of the CDR3: TGTGCTAGTGGTTTGGTCGGGACAGGGAGAGATACGCAGTATTTT. Protein product: CASGLVGTGRDTQYF.

This clonotype occurred many times. The chain's CDR3 is CASSQSGTDNEQFF. DNA for the CDR3: TGTGCCAGCAGCCAATCCGGGACAGACAATGAGCAGTTCTTC. V usage is TRBV3-1 and J usage is TRBJ2-1; 7 bases fit TRBD1. V was clipped by 2 bases and J by 5 bases; unmatched bases: 3. The CDR3 covers 14 residues. Germline loops: CDR1 LGHDT, CDR2 YNNKEL (reference sequence).

The chain recombines TRBV5-4 with TRBJ2-3; 8 bases are a match to TRBD2. CDR1 and CDR2 (germline): SGHNT, YYREEE (reference sequence). Trimming removed 4 bases from V and 6 bases from J; junction bases left unmatched: 1. The CDR3 is made up of 12 amino acids. CDR3 in amino acids: CASSTSGDTQYF. The CDR3 bases are TGTGCCAGCAGCACTAGCGGCGATACGCAGTATTTT.

The chain is built from TRBV19 and TRBJ2-5; 9 nucleotides match TRBD2. CDR1 is LNHDA and CDR2 is SQIVND in the germline V gene (reference sequence). With 1 base clipped from V and 5 bases from J, the junction kept 5 bases outside the gene matches. The CDR3 sequence is 15 residues long. Here the CDR3 DNA reads TGTGCCAGTAGTATAGGACTAGCGGAGCTTGAGACCCAGTACTTC. It translates to CASSIGLAELETQYF.

The rearrangement joins TRBV5-6 to TRBJ2-7, with a tentative D call TRBD1 (5 bases). The V end was cut by 3 bases, the J end by 7 bases, with 20 bases between. The germline gives CDR1 SGHDT, CDR2 YYEEEE. CDR3 size: 15 residues. CDR3 protein: CASSSQGRAAGEQYF. The CDR3 DNA reads TGTGCCAGCAGCTCTCAGGGAAGGGCTGCTGGGGAGCAGTACTTC.

The chain joins TRBV11-2 to TRBJ1-1, with a possible D match to TRBD1 (6 bases). This CDR3 comprises 14 residues. Trimming took off 4 bases at V and 1 base at J, with 10 bases between the two ends. Germline loops: CDR1 SGHAT, CDR2 FQNNGV. CDR3 sequence: CASSSRQANTEAFF. CDR3 in DNA: TGTGCCAGCAGCTCACGACAGGCGAACACTGAAGCTTTCTTT. The variable domain in full, completed from reference TRBV11-2 and TRBJ1-1, reads EAGVAQSPRYKIIEKRQSVAFWCNPISGHATLYWYQQILGQGPKLLIQFQNNGVVDDSQLPKDRFSAERLKGVDSTLKIQPAKLEDSAVYLCASSSRQANTEAFFGQGTRLTVV.

This clonotype was seen many times. The chain combines TRBV2 with TRBJ2-1; 13 nucleotides line up with TRBD2. Per the germline V gene, CDR1 is SNHLY and CDR2 is FYNNEI. CDR3 size: 15 residues. Losses at the gene ends were 3 bases for V and 8 bases for J; bases not matched to a gene: 4. CDR3 sequence: CASSDGLAGEDEQFF. DNA of the CDR3: TGTGCCAGCAGTGATGGACTAGCGGGAGAGGATGAGCAGTTCTTC.

Concerning this clonotype: The conserved closing phenylalanine or tryptophan is absent in this CDR3, likely reflecting a read error. J is TRBJ2-5 and V is TRBV20-1, with 8 bases matching TRBD2. The CDR3 spans 16 residues. Germline lookup yields CDR1 DFQATT and CDR2 SNEGSKA (reference sequence). J gave up 1 base and V 3 bases, and 10 bases lay outside the gene matches. The CDR3 reads CSARVGPGGLQETQYL. The CDR3 nucleotides are TGCAGTGCTAGGGTGGGGCCGGGAGGGCTCCAAGAGACCCAGTACCTC.

The chain couples TRBV13 to TRBJ2-7; no clear D gene. The CDR3 has 14 amino acids. The V end lost 0 bases, the J end lost 5 bases, and 11 bases lay between the germline ends. Germline assignment: CDR1 PRHDT and CDR2 FYEKMQ (reference sequence). The CDR3 sequence: CASSLGDDSHEQYF. The CDR3 DNA sequence: TGTGCCAGCAGCTTAGGAGACGATTCCCACGAGCAGTACTTC.

The genes are TRBV27 and TRBJ2-2, with a possible D match to TRBD1 (6 bases). Trimming removed 4 bases at V and 4 bases at J, with 10 bases between. The CDR3 has 14 residues. The germline V gene has CDR1 MNHEY and CDR2 SMNVEV (reference sequence). CDR3 DNA sequence: TGTGCCAGCAGTTATACAGGGCTCACCGGGGAGCTGTTTTTT. This gives the protein CASSYTGLTGELFF.

The chain combines TRBV14 with TRBJ2-7; 8 nucleotides align to TRBD1. CDR3 length: 14 amino acids. Trimming at V came to 2 bases and at J to 7 bases, leaving 7 bases not matched to a gene. From germline, CDR1 is SGHDN and CDR2 FVKESK. The chain's CDR3 is CASSQYQGAGEQYF. For the CDR3, the DNA is TGTGCCAGCAGCCAATACCAGGGGGCGGGGGAGCAGTACTTC.

This clonotype was observed many times. The chain uses TRBV7-2 and TRBJ2-2; the match to TRBD2 covers 7 bases. CDR1 is SGHTA, CDR2 FQGNSA, per germline. V lost 3 bases, J lost 0 bases, and 1 base stayed unmatched. The CDR3 consists of 15 residues. CDR3 in DNA: TGTGCCAGCAGCTTTGGACTAGCGAACACCGGGGAGCTGTTTTTT. Its protein is CASSFGLANTGELFF.

This clonotype turned up a few times. The chain uses TRBV4-1 and TRBJ2-3; D might be TRBD1 or TRBD2, each matching 5 bases. Germline V gene lookup returns CDR1 MGHRA and CDR2 YSYEKL. Deletions cut 2 bases from V and 2 bases from J, with 14 bases between. The CDR3 runs to 16 residues. The CDR3 is CASSQSTGAPTDTQYF. CDR3 sequence (DNA): TGCGCCAGCAGCCAATCAACCGGGGCCCCCACAGATACGCAGTATTTT.

This clonotype has a handful of counts. This sequence joins TRBV6-1 and TRBJ1-1, with 7 bases matching TRBD1. CDR3 length equals 14 residues. V lost 8 bases and J lost 6; bases outside the gene matches: 12. Germline-derived CDR1 and CDR2 are MNHNS and SASEGT. This chain's CDR3 is CASRTGTTWAEAFF. The CDR3 DNA sequence: TGTGCCAGCCGGACAGGCACAACATGGGCTGAAGCTTTCTTT.

The chain uses TRBV7-2 and TRBJ1-2; the D is unclear. Germline values: CDR1 SGHTA, CDR2 FQGNSA. Trimming stripped 3 bases from V and 4 bases from J, with 6 bases between. The CDR3 runs to 12 residues. CDR3 protein: CASSFNSYGYTF. The CDR3 nucleotides read TGTGCCAGCAGCTTTAACTCCTATGGCTACACCTTC.

This clonotype was seen only a few times. The J gene is TRBJ2-5, the V gene TRBV7-2; tentative D call: TRBD2 (5 bases). The length of the CDR3 is 15 residues. With 1 base removed from V and 5 bases from J, the gap between germline ends came to 14 bases. Germline V gene data show CDR1 as SGHTA and CDR2 as FQGNSA. As DNA, the CDR3 is TGTGCCAGCAGCTTAGACCGGGGTCTTGGGGAGACCCAGTACTTC. Translating gives CASSLDRGLGETQYF.